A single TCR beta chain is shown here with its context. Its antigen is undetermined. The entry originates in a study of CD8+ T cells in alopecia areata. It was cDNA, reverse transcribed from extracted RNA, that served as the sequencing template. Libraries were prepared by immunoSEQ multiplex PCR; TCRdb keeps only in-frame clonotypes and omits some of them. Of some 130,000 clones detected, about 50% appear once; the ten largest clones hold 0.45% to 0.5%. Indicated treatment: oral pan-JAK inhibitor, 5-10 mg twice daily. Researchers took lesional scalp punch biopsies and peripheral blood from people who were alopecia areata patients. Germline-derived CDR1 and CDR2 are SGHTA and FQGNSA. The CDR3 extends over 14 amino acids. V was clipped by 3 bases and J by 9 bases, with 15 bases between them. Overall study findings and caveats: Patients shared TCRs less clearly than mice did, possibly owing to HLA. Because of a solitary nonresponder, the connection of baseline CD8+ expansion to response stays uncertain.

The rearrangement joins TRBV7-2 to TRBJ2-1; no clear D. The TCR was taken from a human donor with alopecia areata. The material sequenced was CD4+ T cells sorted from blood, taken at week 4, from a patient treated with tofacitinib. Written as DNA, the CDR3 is TGTGCCAGCAGCTTTGACATACAGTCAAGTGAGCAGTTCTTC. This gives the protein CASSFDIQSSEQFF.